The sequence of this TCR beta chain was determined in a study of beta chain features in type 1 diabetes. The overall study: Over all samples combined, fewer than 140,000,000 sorted cells were examined. Points from the study as a whole: Patients and controls would share equally any PCR tilt toward shorter templates. Reads derived from cDNA could over-represent cells showing high TCR expression. Among patients with Type 1 diabetes, TCRB CDR3s were moderately but significantly shorter in every one of the four CD4+ subsets.

CDR1 and CDR2 from the germline V gene are SGHAT and FQNNGV. The CDR3 is made up of 15 amino acids. The ends lost 5 bases at V and 8 bases at J; junction bases unmatched: 12. As concerns this clone: Its antigen is unidentified.

The whole isolated RNA underwent reverse transcription, so sequencing captured expressed TCRB transcripts. Roughly 3.6 million reads were obtained on average from naive, central memory and regulatory T cell samples. Method: immunoSEQ multiplex PCR; TCRdb's copy keeps in-frame clones and lacks some. The sample includes about 250,000 clones, roughly 10% of them seen just once. The chain links TRBV11-2 to TRBJ2-1; 7 bases line up with TRBD2. This TCR was recovered from a young man with type 1 diabetes. Sequencing was done on a sample of naive CD4+ T cells from blood. The CDR3 coding sequence is TGTGCCAGCAGCCCATGGACATGGGGAGGGCATGAGCAGTTCTTC. Translated: CASSPWTWGGHEQFF.